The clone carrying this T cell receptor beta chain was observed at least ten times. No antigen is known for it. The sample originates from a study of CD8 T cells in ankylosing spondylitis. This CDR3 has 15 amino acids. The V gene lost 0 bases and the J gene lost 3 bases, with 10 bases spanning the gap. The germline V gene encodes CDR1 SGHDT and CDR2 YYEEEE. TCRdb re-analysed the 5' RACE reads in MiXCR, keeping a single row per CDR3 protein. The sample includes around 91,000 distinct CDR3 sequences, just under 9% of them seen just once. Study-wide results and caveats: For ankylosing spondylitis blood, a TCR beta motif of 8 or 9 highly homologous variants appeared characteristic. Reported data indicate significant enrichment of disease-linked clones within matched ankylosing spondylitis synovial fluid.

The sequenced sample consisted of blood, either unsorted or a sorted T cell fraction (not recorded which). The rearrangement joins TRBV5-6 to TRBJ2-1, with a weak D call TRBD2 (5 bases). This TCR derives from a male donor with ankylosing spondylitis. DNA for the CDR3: TGTGCCAGCAGCTTGGAAGTAGCGAGCTACAATGAGCAGTTCTTC. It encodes CASSLEVASYNEQFF.